The clone carrying this T cell receptor beta chain was detected many times. Antigen unknown. The data derive from a study of CD8 T cells in ankylosing spondylitis. TCRdb ran MiXCR on the 5' RACE reads and lists one entry per CDR3 protein. The sample lists approximately 550,000 distinct CDR3 sequences, roughly 13% occurring once. Findings and limits, study-wide: Researchers reportedly found disease-linked clones significantly enriched in matched ankylosing spondylitis synovial fluid. Seven to nine highly homologous variants made up a TCR beta motif that seemed to typify ankylosing spondylitis blood. Peripheral blood held disease-linked clones only at relatively low frequency, and these were CD8+.

The CDR3 spans 11 residues. Germline V CDR1 and CDR2: LGHDT, YNNKEL (reference sequence). V dropped 7 bases and J dropped 5 bases, with 5 bases sitting between them. This receptor was obtained from a male donor with ankylosing spondylitis. This chain uses TRBV3-1 with TRBJ2-2, with unresolved D. Sequencing used blood, either unsorted or a sorted T cell fraction (not recorded which). As DNA, the CDR3 is TGTGCCAGCAAGGGTACCGGGGAGCTGTTTTTT. This sequence encodes CASKGTGELFF.